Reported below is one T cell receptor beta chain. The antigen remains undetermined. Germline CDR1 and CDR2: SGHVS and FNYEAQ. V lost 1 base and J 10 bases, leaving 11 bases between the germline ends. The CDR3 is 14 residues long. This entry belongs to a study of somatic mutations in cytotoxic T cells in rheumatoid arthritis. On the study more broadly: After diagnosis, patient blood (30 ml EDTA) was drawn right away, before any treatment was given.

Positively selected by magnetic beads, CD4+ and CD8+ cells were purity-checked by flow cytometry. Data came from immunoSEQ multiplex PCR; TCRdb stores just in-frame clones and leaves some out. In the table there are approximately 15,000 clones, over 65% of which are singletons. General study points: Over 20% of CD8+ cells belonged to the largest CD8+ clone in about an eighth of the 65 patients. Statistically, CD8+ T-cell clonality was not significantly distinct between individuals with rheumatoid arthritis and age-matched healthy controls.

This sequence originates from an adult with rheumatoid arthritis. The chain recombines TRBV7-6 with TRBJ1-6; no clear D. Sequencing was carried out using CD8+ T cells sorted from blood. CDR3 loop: CASSLGPTKSPLHF. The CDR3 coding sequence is TGTGCCAGCAGCTTAGGGCCGACAAAATCACCCCTCCACTTT.